The 7 T cell receptor beta chains in this list originate from one sample, sequenced in a study of blood T cell repertoires in COVID-19. Profiled with immunoSEQ multiplex PCR; TCRdb holds only in-frame clones, not every one. The sample gives hundreds of thousands of clones, roughly 90% of which show up once; around 0.85% is in the top ten. The sequencing input was peripheral blood. These receptors were taken from a man in his 60s with COVID-19, enrolled during active disease.

V is TRBV2 and J is TRBJ2-5; tentative D call: TRBD1 (6 bases). V was shortened by 4 bases and J by 0 bases, with 6 bases between the two germline ends. CDR1 and CDR2 (germline): SNHLY, FYNNEI. The CDR3 length is 13 residues. CDR3 DNA sequence: TGTGCCAGCAGTGGGGACAACCAAGAGACCCAGTACTTC. It is translated as CASSGDNQETQYF.

V gene TRBV28 combines with J gene TRBJ1-1; D gene ambiguous. V gave up 5 bases and J gave up 5 bases, with 12 bases separating them. Germline V gene data show CDR1 as MDHEN and CDR2 as SYDVKM. There are 13 residues in the CDR3. CDR3 amino acids: CASSPSRETEAFF. DNA of the CDR3: TGTGCCAGCAGTCCTTCAAGGGAGACTGAAGCTTTCTTT.

This chain connects TRBV19 to TRBJ2-2, with D possibly matching TRBD1 (5 bases). The CDR3 is made up of 14 amino acids. From germline, CDR1 is LNHDA and CDR2 SQIVND (reference sequence). V gave up 8 bases and J gave up 7 bases, with 17 bases separating them. This chain's CDR3 is CASRAQGLGGELFF. The CDR3 bases are TGTGCCAGTCGGGCCCAGGGTTTGGGCGGGGAGCTGTTTTTT.

The chain joins TRBV5-1 to TRBJ2-6; 7 bases map to TRBD1. The germline CDR1 and CDR2 sequences are SGHRS and YFSETQ. The CDR3 totals 18 residues. J lost 2 bases, V lost 4 bases, and 12 bases had no gene match. The DNA of the CDR3 is TGCGCCAGCAGCCCACAGGGGATAGCATCGGCTGGGGCCAACGTCCTGACTTTC. It is translated as CASSPQGIASAGANVLTF.

V and J are TRBV19 and TRBJ1-5; TRBD1 agrees at 9 bases. Germline trimming cut 4 bases from V and 6 bases from J; bases unmatched to any gene: 4. CDR3 length equals 14 residues. Germline values: CDR1 LNHDA, CDR2 SQIVND (reference sequence). CDR3 in DNA: TGTGCCAGTAGTACACAGGGGGCGGTTCAGCCCCAGCATTTT. This encodes CASSTQGAVQPQHF.

This chain joins TRBV5-4 and TRBJ2-7; 7 bases are a match to TRBD1. The CDR3 runs to 13 residues. CDR1 and CDR2 (germline): SGHNT, YYREEE (reference sequence). With V trimmed by 4 bases and J by 2 bases, 3 bases remained unmatched. CDR3 sequence: CASSDGTAYEQYF. The CDR3 DNA sequence: TGTGCCAGCAGCGACGGGACAGCCTACGAGCAGTACTTC.

The chain is built from TRBV4-2 and TRBJ1-2, with a tentative D call TRBD1 (5 bases). The germline V and J ends were trimmed by 0 bases and 1 base, with 27 bases remaining between them. The length of the CDR3 is 21 residues. The germline V gene has CDR1 LGHNA and CDR2 YNFKEQ. In DNA, the CDR3 is TGTGCCAGCAGCCAAGATCCTACCCGGGGACTCGGAAACTATATTAACTATGGCTACACCTTC. Its translation: CASSQDPTRGLGNYINYGYTF.